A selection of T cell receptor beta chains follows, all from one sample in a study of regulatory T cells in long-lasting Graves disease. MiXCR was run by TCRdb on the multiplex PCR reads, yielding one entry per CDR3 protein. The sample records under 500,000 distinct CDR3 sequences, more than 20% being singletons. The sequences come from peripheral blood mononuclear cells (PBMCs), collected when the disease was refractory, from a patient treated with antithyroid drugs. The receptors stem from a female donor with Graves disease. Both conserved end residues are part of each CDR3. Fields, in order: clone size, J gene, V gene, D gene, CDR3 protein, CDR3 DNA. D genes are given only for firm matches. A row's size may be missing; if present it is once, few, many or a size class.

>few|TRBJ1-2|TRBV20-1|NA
CSASFRQGDYGYTF
TGCAGTGCTTCCTTCCGGCAAGGGGACTATGGCTACACCTTC
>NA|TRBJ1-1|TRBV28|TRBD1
CASRGQGGEAFF
TGTGCCAGCAGGGGACAGGGTGGTGAAGCTTTCTTT
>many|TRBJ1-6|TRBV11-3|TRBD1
CASAGDRGTSPLHF
TGTGCCAGCGCAGGGGACAGGGGAACTTCACCCCTCCACTTT
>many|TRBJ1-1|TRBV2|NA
CASSEGIFFMNTEAFF
TGTGCCAGCAGTGAAGGGATATTCTTCATGAACACTGAAGCTTTCTTT
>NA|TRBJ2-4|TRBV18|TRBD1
CASSPRTGNIQYF
TGTGCCAGCTCACCAAGGACAGGGAACATTCAGTACTTC
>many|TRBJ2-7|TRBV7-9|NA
CASSPSPYEQYF
TGTGCCAGCAGCCCCTCCCCCTACGAGCAGTACTTC
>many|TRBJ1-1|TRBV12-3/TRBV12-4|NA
CASSLRAANTEAFF
TGTGCCAGCAGTTTACGGGCTGCGAACACTGAAGCTTTCTTT
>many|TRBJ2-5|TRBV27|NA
CASSFGQSGTETQYF
TGTGCCAGCAGCTTTGGACAGTCAGGAACAGAGACCCAGTACTTC
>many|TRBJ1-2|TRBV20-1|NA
CSARQVKRGNYGYTF
TGCAGTGCTAGACAAGTAAAAAGGGGCAACTATGGCTACACCTTC
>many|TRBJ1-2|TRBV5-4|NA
CASSSRGGGEGYTF
TGTGCCAGCAGCTCCCGGGGAGGCGGCGAGGGCTACACCTTC
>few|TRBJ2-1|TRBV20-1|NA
CLPLGDDNEQFF
TGCCTACCATTGGGGGACGACAATGAGCAGTTCTTC
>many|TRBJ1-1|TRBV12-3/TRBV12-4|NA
CASSLTQGAEAFF
TGTGCCAGCAGTTTAACCCAGGGAGCTGAAGCTTTCTTT
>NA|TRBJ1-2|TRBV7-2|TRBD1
CASSSGTGLGYTF
TGTGCCAGCAGCTCCGGGACAGGGCTTGGCTACACCTTC
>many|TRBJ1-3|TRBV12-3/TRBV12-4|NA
CASKFARDGNTIYF
TGTGCCAGCAAGTTTGCTAGAGATGGAAACACCATATATTTT
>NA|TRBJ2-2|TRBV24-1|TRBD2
CATSELAGTHGELFF
TGTGCCACCAGTGAATTAGCGGGAACTCACGGGGAGCTGTTTTTT
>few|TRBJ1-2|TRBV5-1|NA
CASSWRGSDYGYTF
TGCGCCAGCAGCTGGCGGGGCTCGGACTATGGCTACACCTTC
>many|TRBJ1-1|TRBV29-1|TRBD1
CSSGQLNTEAFF
TGCAGCTCGGGACAGTTGAACACTGAAGCTTTCTTT
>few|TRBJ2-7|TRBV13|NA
CASSPPDRNEQYF
TGTGCCAGCAGCCCACCTGACCGGAATGAGCAGTACTTC
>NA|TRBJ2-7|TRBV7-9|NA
CASSRRAADEQYF
TGTGCCAGCAGCCGACGGGCCGCCGACGAGCAGTACTTC
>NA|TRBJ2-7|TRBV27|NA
CATSQQYTTYEQYF
TGTGCCACATCCCAACAGTATACTACCTACGAGCAGTACTTC
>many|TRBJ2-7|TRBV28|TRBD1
CASSFPPGQGALEQYF
TGTGCCAGCAGTTTTCCCCCTGGACAGGGGGCACTCGAGCAGTACTTC
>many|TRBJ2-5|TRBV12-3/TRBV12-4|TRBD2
CASSLYLAGYETQYF
TGTGCCAGCAGTCTTTACTTAGCGGGATACGAGACCCAGTACTTC
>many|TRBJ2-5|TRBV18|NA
CASSPPKRGFQETQYF
TGTGCCAGCTCACCACCGAAGCGCGGATTCCAAGAGACCCAGTACTTC
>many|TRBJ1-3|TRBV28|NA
CASSLSRGSGTGNTIYF
TGTGCCAGCAGTTTGTCTAGAGGATCAGGGACTGGAAACACCATATATTTT
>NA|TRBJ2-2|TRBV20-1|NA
CSARPLRGPNTGELFF
TGCAGTGCTAGACCTCTACGGGGGCCAAACACCGGGGAGCTGTTTTTT
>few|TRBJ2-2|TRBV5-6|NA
CASSSAQGGGELFF
TGTGCCAGCAGCTCGGCGCAGGGCGGCGGGGAGCTGTTTTTT
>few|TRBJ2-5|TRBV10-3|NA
CAISDVEETQYF
TGTGCCATCAGTGATGTTGAAGAGACCCAGTACTTC
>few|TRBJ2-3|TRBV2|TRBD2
CASSGGLAVPTDTQYF
TGTGCCAGCAGTGGGGGACTAGCGGTTCCCACAGATACGCAGTATTTT
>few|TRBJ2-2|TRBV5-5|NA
CASSLSSGTTDTGELFF
TGTGCCAGCAGCTTGTCGTCGGGTACTACGGACACCGGGGAGCTGTTTTTT
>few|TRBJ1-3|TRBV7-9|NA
CASSHTRETAGNTIYF
TGTGCCAGCAGCCACACCAGAGAGACAGCCGGAAACACCATATATTTT
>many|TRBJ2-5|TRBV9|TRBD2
CASGLAGGAETQYF
TGTGCCAGCGGACTAGCGGGAGGGGCGGAGACCCAGTACTTC
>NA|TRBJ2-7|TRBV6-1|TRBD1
CASSEAQTGAYEQYF
TGTGCCAGCAGTGAAGCGCAAACAGGGGCCTACGAGCAGTACTTC
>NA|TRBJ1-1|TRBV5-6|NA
CASSLGALGTEAFF
TGTGCCAGCAGCTTGGGGGCCTTGGGCACTGAAGCTTTCTTT
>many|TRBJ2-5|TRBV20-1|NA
CSAMPLGRETQYF
TGCAGTGCTATGCCCTTAGGCCGAGAGACCCAGTACTTC
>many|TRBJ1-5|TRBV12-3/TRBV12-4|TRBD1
CASSPRQGNQPQHF
TGTGCCAGCAGTCCTCGACAGGGAAATCAGCCCCAGCATTTT
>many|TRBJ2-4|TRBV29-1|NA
CSVGWGVAKNIQYF
TGCAGCGTTGGCTGGGGGGTGGCCAAAAACATTCAGTACTTC
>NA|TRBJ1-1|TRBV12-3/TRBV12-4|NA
CASSLRVPGAFF
TGTGCCAGCAGTTTAAGGGTTCCGGGTGCTTTCTTT
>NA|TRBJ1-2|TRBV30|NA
CAWSGGGYTF
TGTGCCTGGAGCGGCGGCGGCTACACCTTC
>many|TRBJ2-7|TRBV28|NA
CASFGSPYEQYF
TGTGCCAGCTTTGGGTCACCCTACGAGCAGTACTTC
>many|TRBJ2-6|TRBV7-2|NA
CASSLGRAGGGSGANVLTF
TGTGCCAGCAGCCTCGGTCGAGCAGGGGGAGGCTCTGGGGCCAACGTCCTGACTTTC
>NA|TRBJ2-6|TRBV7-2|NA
CASSTLGAGANVLTF
TGTGCCAGCAGCACCCTGGGGGCTGGGGCCAACGTCCTGACTTTC
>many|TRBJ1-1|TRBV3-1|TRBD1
CASSQGRAGGEKAFF
TGTGCCAGCAGCCAAGGCCGGGCAGGGGGCGAAAAAGCTTTCTTT
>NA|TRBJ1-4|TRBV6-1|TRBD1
CASRSYRGLGEKLFF
TGTGCCAGCAGATCCTACAGGGGGTTAGGAGAAAAACTGTTTTTT
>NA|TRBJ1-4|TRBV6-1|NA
CASSPEATNEKLFF
TGTGCCAGCAGTCCGGAAGCAACTAATGAAAAACTGTTTTTT